The 20 T cell receptor beta chains listed next were all sequenced from one sample in a study of technical replicates of blood from a few donors. Profiled with immunoSEQ multiplex PCR; TCRdb holds only in-frame clones, not every one. Found here are 66,000 or so clones, more than 95% of them singletons; the top ten hold approximately 0.18%. Sequenced sample: T cells isolated from PBMCs. The receptor set was obtained from a human donor in good health.

The chain carries TRBV7-8 and TRBJ2-7; D is unresolved. The V end was cut by 5 bases, the J end by 0 bases, with 14 bases between. The germline CDR1 and CDR2 sequences are SGHVS and FQNEAQ. The CDR3 is 15 amino acids. CDR3 nucleotide sequence: TGTGCCAGCAGCACCGTCTTCCATAGCTCCTACGAGCAGTACTTC. Amino acids: CASSTVFHSSYEQYF. Filled out from reference TRBV7-8 and TRBJ2-7, the complete variable domain reads GAGVSQSPRYKVAKRGQDVALRCDPISGHVSLFWYQQALGQGPEFLTYFQNEAQLDKSGLPSDRFFAERPEGSVSTLKIQRTQQEDSAVYLCASSTVFHSSYEQYFGPGTRLTVT.

The chain couples TRBV27 to TRBJ1-2; D call uncertain. The V and J ends lost 5 bases and 4 bases respectively, with 14 bases between them. The CDR3 is made up of 14 amino acids. Germline V lookup: CDR1 MNHEY, CDR2 SMNVEV (reference sequence). The CDR3 DNA reads TGTGCCAGCAGTCAATCGTGGGCCCGCTATGGCTACACCTTC. Its translation is CASSQSWARYGYTF.

The genes are TRBV10-3 and TRBJ1-5; 9 nucleotides align to TRBD1. The germline V gene has CDR1 ENHRY and CDR2 SYGVKD. This CDR3 has 16 amino acids. V trimming: 4 bases; J trimming: 2 bases; junction bases outside the gene matches: 6. The CDR3 reads CAISAGTGLGNQPQHF. CDR3 sequence (DNA): TGTGCCATCAGTGCCGGGACAGGGCTCGGCAATCAGCCCCAGCATTTT.

The chain recombines TRBV21-1 with TRBJ2-5; the D segment call TRBD1 is taken from the table without a DNA check. TRBV21-1 is recorded as a pseudogene. The length of the CDR3 is 10 residues. CDR3 sequence: CASRQETQYF. The DNA of the CDR3 is TGTGCCAGCAGGCAGGAGACCCAGTACTTC.

The chain uses TRBV7-9 and TRBJ2-7; D gene uncertain. CDR1 is SEHNR and CDR2 is FQNEAQ in the germline V gene (reference sequence). The V end was cut by 5 bases, the J end by 0 bases, with 11 bases between. This CDR3 has 14 residues. The CDR3 protein is CASSANQASYEQYF. DNA for the CDR3: TGTGCCAGCAGCGCAAATCAGGCCTCCTACGAGCAGTACTTC.

The chain carries TRBV20-1 and TRBJ2-7, with D unclear. Per germline, CDR1 DFQATT and CDR2 SNEGSKA (reference sequence). Trimming took off 2 bases at V and 4 bases at J, with 6 bases between the two ends. The CDR3 is made up of 11 amino acids. The CDR3 nucleotides read TGCAGTGCTAGACCCATTTACGAGCAGTACTTC. Translation: CSARPIYEQYF.

The CDR3 loop reads CASSPGTGSIGQPQHF. The CDR3 DNA reads as TGCGCCAGCAGCCCCGGGACAGGGAGTATAGGACAGCCCCAGCATTTT. V and J are TRBV4-1 and TRBJ1-5; 9 bases map to TRBD1. Germline CDR1 reads MGHRA; CDR2 reads YSYEKL. The CDR3 sequence is 16 residues long. The V segment lost 4 bases and the J segment 7 bases; nucleotides outside the gene matches: 11.

The genes are TRBV5-1 and TRBJ1-6; TRBD1 aligns across 9 bases. CDR1 is SGHRS and CDR2 is YFSETQ in the germline V gene. Trimming cost V 4 bases and J 5 bases; bases outside gene matches: 4. CDR3 length: 15 residues. This CDR3 is CASSPGTGNNSPLHF. CDR3 coding DNA: TGCGCCAGCAGCCCGGGGACAGGGAATAATTCACCCCTCCACTTT.

The chain joins TRBV4-1 to TRBJ2-3; D is unresolved. CDR1 is MGHRA and CDR2 is YSYEKL in the germline V gene. The CDR3 spans 11 residues. V was shortened by 0 bases and J by 10 bases, with 5 bases between the two germline ends. The CDR3 region is CASSQESAQYF. In DNA form, the CDR3 reads TGCGCCAGCAGCCAAGAGTCGGCGCAGTATTTT.

Only one count was recorded for this clone. Here the CDR3 DNA reads TGTGCCAGCAGTTACCAACAACAGGGCTACGAGCAGTACTTC. Its translation is CASSYQQQGYEQYF. The chain couples TRBV6-5 to TRBJ2-7; D is possibly TRBD1 (6 bases). The germline V gene has CDR1 MNHEY and CDR2 SVGAGI. CDR3 length: 14 residues. The V end lost 2 bases, the J end lost 3 bases, and 11 bases lay between the germline ends.

This chain links TRBV6-5 with TRBJ1-1, with D maybe TRBD1 (5 bases). V was shortened by 0 bases and J by 6 bases, with 8 bases between the two germline ends. The CDR3 covers 13 residues. From germline, CDR1 is MNHEY and CDR2 SVGAGI. The CDR3 loop is CASSYSLQAEAFF. DNA of the CDR3: TGTGCCAGCAGTTACTCCCTACAGGCTGAAGCTTTCTTT.

Here the CDR3 reads CSVRIMREQYF. CDR3 DNA: TGCAGTGTACGCATCATGAGGGAGCAGTACTTC. The V and J genes are TRBV20-1 and TRBJ2-7, with unresolved D. The CDR3 extends over 11 amino acids. Trimming took off 7 bases at V and 7 bases at J, with 14 bases between the two ends. Germline-derived CDR1 and CDR2 are DFQATT and SNEGSKA (reference sequence).

V usage is TRBV7-6 and J usage is TRBJ2-7; D is undetermined. Germline loops: CDR1 SGHVS, CDR2 FNYEAQ. The V end lost 1 base, the J end lost 3 bases, and 16 bases lay between the germline ends. The CDR3 covers 16 residues. The CDR3 DNA sequence: TGTGCCAGCAGCTTAGTGGTACTACCTCAATACTACGAGCAGTACTTC. Residues: CASSLVVLPQYYEQYF.

The chain is built from TRBV9 and TRBJ1-2; perhaps TRBD1 as D (5 bases). The CDR3 totals 14 residues. Trimming cost V 3 bases and J 8 bases, with 17 bases left between them. Germline CDR1 is SGDLS and CDR2 is YYNGEE. The chain's CDR3 is CASSADTSSGGYTF. As DNA, the CDR3 is TGTGCCAGCAGCGCGGACACCTCGAGCGGGGGCTACACCTTC.

J is TRBJ2-7 and V is TRBV10-3; 12 bases are shared with TRBD2. Germline lookup yields CDR1 ENHRY and CDR2 SYGVKD. V gave up 8 bases and J gave up 4 bases; unmatched junction bases: 6. There are 14 residues in the CDR3. The CDR3 DNA reads TGTGCCATCCGGGGACTAGCGGGTTCGTACGAGCAGTACTTC. Protein sequence: CAIRGLAGSYEQYF.

This rearrangement joins TRBV7-3 to TRBJ2-1; maybe TRBD2 (6 bases). V was clipped by 3 bases and J by 5 bases, with 20 bases between them. From germline, CDR1 is SGHTA and CDR2 FQGTGA. The length of the CDR3 is 17 residues. The CDR3 is CASSFRSRTKRNNEQFF. The CDR3 DNA sequence: TGTGCCAGCAGCTTCCGGTCTAGGACTAAGCGAAACAATGAGCAGTTCTTC.

The chain recombines TRBV4-1 with TRBJ1-5, with D hard to call. This CDR3 region has 14 residues. Germline assignment: CDR1 MGHRA and CDR2 YSYEKL. V lost 4 bases, J lost 2 bases, and 9 bases lay in between. CDR3 sequence reads: CASSLLRGNQPQHF. As DNA, the CDR3 is TGCGCCAGCAGCCTCTTACGCGGCAATCAGCCCCAGCATTTT.

The chain employs TRBV27 and TRBJ2-3, with D tentatively TRBD2 (5 bases). Trimming took 6 bases from V and 1 from J, leaving 14 bases between them. This CDR3 is built from 15 residues. The germline V gene has CDR1 MNHEY and CDR2 SMNVEV (reference sequence). The CDR3 region is CASRPAESGTDTQYF. In DNA form, the CDR3 reads TGTGCCAGCAGACCAGCGGAATCTGGCACAGATACGCAGTATTTT.

This clone showed up just once. This sequence joins TRBV5-1 and TRBJ2-3; TRBD2 aligns across 7 bases. The germline V gene encodes CDR1 SGHRS and CDR2 YFSETQ. After removal of 7 bases from V and 2 bases from J, the junction contained 7 bases not matched to a gene. The CDR3 has 14 residues. In nucleotides, the CDR3 is TGCGCCAGCTTGGCTAGCGGTACCACAGATACGCAGTATTTT. Translated: CASLASGTTDTQYF.

The V and J genes are TRBV2 and TRBJ2-7; TRBD1 agrees at 8 bases. After removal of 4 bases from V and 0 bases from J, the junction contained 2 bases not matched to a gene. This CDR3 is built from 14 residues. Germline CDR1 reads SNHLY; CDR2 reads FYNNEI. The CDR3 sequence is CASSVDRDSYEQYF. CDR3 bases: TGTGCCAGCAGTGTGGACAGGGACTCCTACGAGCAGTACTTC.